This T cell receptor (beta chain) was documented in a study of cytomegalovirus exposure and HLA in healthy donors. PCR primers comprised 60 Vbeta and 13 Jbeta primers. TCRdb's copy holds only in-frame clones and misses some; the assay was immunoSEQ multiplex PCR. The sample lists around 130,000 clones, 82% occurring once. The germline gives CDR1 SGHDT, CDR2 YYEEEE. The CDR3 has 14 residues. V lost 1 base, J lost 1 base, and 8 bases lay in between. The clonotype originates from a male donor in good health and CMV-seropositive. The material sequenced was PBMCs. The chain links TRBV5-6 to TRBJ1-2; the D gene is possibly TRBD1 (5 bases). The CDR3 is CASSLSRVNYGYTF. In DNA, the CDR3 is TGTGCCAGCAGCTTGAGCAGGGTTAACTATGGCTACACCTTC.